The TCR beta chain described here comes from a study of CD8 T cells in ankylosing spondylitis. This clonotype was seen more than once but under ten times. Its specificity is unknown. MiXCR, run by TCRdb on the 5' RACE reads, gives a single entry per CDR3 protein. The table shows roughly 200,000 distinct CDR3 sequences, with about 13% occurring only once. General study points: Within matched ankylosing spondylitis synovial fluid, disease-linked clones were reportedly significantly enriched. The authors found the disease-linked clones to be CD8+ and relatively rare in peripheral blood. For ankylosing spondylitis blood, a TCR beta motif of about eight highly homologous variants appeared characteristic.

This clonotype was sampled from a male donor with ankylosing spondylitis or in good health (not recorded which). Sequencing was done on a sample of blood, either unsorted or a sorted T cell fraction (not recorded which).

CDR3 amino acids: CASSPFGQGAGETQYF. Here the CDR3 DNA reads TGTGCCAGCAGCCCCTTCGGACAGGGGGCGGGTGAGACCCAGTACTTC. This chain connects TRBV7-8 to TRBJ2-5; 11 bases align to TRBD1. The CDR3 length is 16 residues. Germline CDR1 is SGHVS and CDR2 is FQNEAQ. The ends lost 5 bases at V and 5 bases at J; junction bases unmatched: 10.